This is a list of T cell receptor beta chains from one sample in a study of cytomegalovirus exposure and HLA in healthy donors. Profiled with immunoSEQ multiplex PCR; TCRdb holds only in-frame clones, not every one. Of some 180,000 clones in the sample, over 80% are singletons; the top ten hold less than 2%. The sequenced sample was PBMCs. The receptors were sampled from a man aged 35 to 55 in good health and CMV-seronegative. Each CDR3 is given with its conserved first and last residue.

TRBJ1-4 | TRBV5-1 | CASSPDRPPNEKLFF
TRBJ2-3 | TRBV7-8 | CASTQRQRSTDTQYF
TRBJ1-1 | TRBV11-3 | CASSSSRGTNTEAFF
TRBJ2-2 | TRBV5-4 | CASSLAPGGNTGELFF
TRBJ1-5 | TRBV23-1 | CASSQSGRTGGDSNQPQHF
TRBJ2-2 | TRBV9 | CASEGNTGELFF
TRBJ1-1 | TRBV30 | CAWSVGGGTEAFF
TRBJ2-7 | TRBV4-1 | CASSQGAFNEQYF
TRBJ2-3 | TRBV6-1 | CASLRGFTDTQYF
TRBJ2-6 | TRBV7-3 | CASSLRSRFTPPGANVLTF
TRBJ1-2 | TRBV6-5 | CASSLQGARGYTF
TRBJ1-1 | TRBV14 | CASSPIGTAATEAFF
TRBJ2-1 | TRBV28 | CASSNRGRIPGNEQFF
TRBJ2-1 | TRBV11-3 | CASSLAFGGGGNNEQFF
TRBJ1-2 | TRBV19 | CASSMVHSAFYGYTF
TRBJ2-7 | TRBV19 | CATLSGIGQYF
TRBJ2-5 | TRBV4-1 | CASSPPGLRETQYF
TRBJ2-3 | TRBV30 | CAWTSGGATDTQYF
TRBJ2-3 | TRBV15 | CATSGASGSGDTQYF
TRBJ2-7 | TRBV7-6 | CASSLEGQGREQYF
TRBJ2-7 | TRBV6-1 | CASSETTGVPYEQYF
TRBJ1-2 | TRBV19 | CASSIGGQNYGYTF
TRBJ1-2 | TRBV7-6 | CASSLVFIGGGMDGYTF
TRBJ1-5 | TRBV10-1 | CASRSANRDSPDQPQHF
TRBJ1-5 | TRBV6-5 | CASSKKPTPGGAQHF
TRBJ1-2 | TRBV28 | CASSFGGTGGAHGYTF
TRBJ2-5 | TRBV4-3 | CASSQDGGRVGGETQYF
TRBJ1-1 | TRBV27 | CASSIRTGSTEAFF
TRBJ2-1 | TRBV7-9 | CASSRLAGGPRSYNEQFF
TRBJ2-7 | TRBV5-1 | CASSHPAGTSHNEQYF
TRBJ2-3 | TRBV2 | CASTSPDTQYF
TRBJ1-1 | TRBV7-2 | CASSRDRYTEAFF
TRBJ2-3 | TRBV9 | CASSASGGDVDTQYF
TRBJ2-7 | TRBV2 | CASSHRDRSSYEQYF
TRBJ2-2 | TRBV7-8 | CASSPRGGSGTGELFF
TRBJ2-5 | TRBV6-1 | CASSEGDRDQETQYF
TRBJ2-3 | TRBV5-1 | CASRVTVPSTDTQYF
TRBJ1-5 | TRBV25-1 | CASSEGSGSRQPQHF
TRBJ2-3 | TRBV7-8 | CASSSAVAGGVTDTQYF
TRBJ1-4 | TRBV28 | CGAGRLNEKLFF
TRBJ2-1 | TRBV5-1 | CASSSLGFHEQFF